The 31 T cell receptor beta chains below all came from one sample that was sequenced in a study of cytotoxic CD8 clonotypes in ibrutinib-treated CLL (dated by TCRdb to the early 2020s). Receptor amplification or capture employed the immunoSEQ multiplex PCR assay. Drawn from immuneACCESS, this table holds only the in-frame rearrangements with V and J called that TCRdb kept. Clones are partly lost; checked studies trace under half to an unresolved V gene and leave the rest unexplained. The table for this sample lists tens of thousands of clones; roughly 50% of them were counted only once. The top ten hold around 15% of the sample. The label giving this sample's time point can be read as: roughly 12 months on ibrutinib. This material consisted of PBMCs, taken after 12 months of ibrutinib treatment. The source is a human donor with chronic lymphocytic leukemia.

The chain uses TRBV19 and TRBJ2-1, with a tentative D call TRBD1 (6 bases). The CDR3 is 13 residues long. CDR1 is LNHDA, CDR2 SQIVND, per germline (reference sequence). Between the trimmed V and J ends, which lost 6 bases and 2 bases, there was a span of 8 bases. The CDR3 protein is CASSRGTYNEQFF. The DNA of the CDR3 is TGTGCCAGTAGCAGGGGCACCTACAATGAGCAGTTCTTC.

The J gene is TRBJ1-6, the V gene TRBV28, with D possibly matching TRBD1 (5 bases). Germline CDR1 is MDHEN and CDR2 is SYDVKM. The germline V and J ends were trimmed by 7 bases and 6 bases, with 10 bases remaining between them. This CDR3 spans 13 amino acids. This CDR3 reads CASTTGTNSPLHF. As DNA, the CDR3 is TGTGCCAGCACCACCGGGACTAATTCACCCCTCCACTTT. Based on the CDR3 plus reference TRBV28 and TRBJ1-6, the full variable domain is DVKVTQSSRYLVKRTGEKVFLECVQDMDHENMFWYRQDPGLGLRLIYFSYDVKMKEKGDIPEGYSVSREKKERFSLILESASTNQTSMYLCASTTGTNSPLHFGNGTRLTVT.

The CDR3 sequence is CASSYRDTGELFF. The CDR3 nucleotides read TGTGCCAGCAGTTACAGGGACACCGGGGAGCTGTTTTTT. V usage is TRBV2 and J usage is TRBJ2-2; D possibly corresponds to TRBD1 (6 bases). The CDR3 is 13 amino acids. V lost 5 bases, J lost 3 bases, and 7 bases lay in between. Looked up from germline, CDR1 is SNHLY and CDR2 is FYNNEI.

This clone was counted many times. The chain combines TRBV6-5 with TRBJ2-7, with D tentatively TRBD2 (5 bases). Germline V gene lookup returns CDR1 MNHEY and CDR2 SVGAGI. This CDR3 contains 14 residues. Trimming cost V 4 bases and J 3 bases, with 13 bases left between them. In DNA form, the CDR3 reads TGTGCCAGCAGTTCCTACCCTGGGAGCTACGAGCAGTACTTC. Its translation: CASSSYPGSYEQYF.

The chain has TRBV5-5 and TRBJ2-7; tentatively, D is TRBD2 (5 bases). CDR3 length: 16 amino acids. Looked up from germline, CDR1 is SGHKS and CDR2 is YYEKEE (reference sequence). The V and J ends lost 0 bases and 0 bases respectively, with 13 bases between them. CDR3 sequence (DNA): TGTGCCAGCAGCTTGGACGCGGGCTTTAGCTCCTACGAGCAGTACTTC. This sequence encodes CASSLDAGFSSYEQYF.

The chain carries TRBV9 and TRBJ1-6, with D uncertain. The CDR3 is 14 amino acids. The germline gives CDR1 SGDLS, CDR2 YYNGEE. The ends were cut back, 0 bases at V and 4 bases at J, with 5 bases in the middle. This CDR3 is CASSVVPYNSPLHF. The CDR3 DNA is TGTGCCAGCAGCGTAGTACCGTATAATTCACCCCTCCACTTT.

The chain combines TRBV6-5 with TRBJ2-7; D gene uncertain. V gave up 0 bases and J gave up 3 bases, with 9 bases separating them. The CDR3 loop spans 14 amino acids. Germline-derived CDR1 and CDR2 are MNHEY and SVGAGI. CDR3 in DNA: TGTGCCAGCAGTTACTCTGGAGTAGACTACGAGCAGTACGTC. Its translation is CASSYSGVDYEQYV.

The chain links TRBV5-1 to TRBJ1-5; tentatively, D is TRBD1 (6 bases). Trimming took 2 bases from V and 7 from J, leaving 10 bases between them. Germline V gene lookup returns CDR1 SGHRS and CDR2 YFSETQ. The CDR3 covers 13 residues. The CDR3 nucleotides are TGCGCCAGCAGCTTCTCCAGGGGCCAGCCCCAGCATTTT. Translation: CASSFSRGQPQHF.

Only a few counts were recorded for this clone. V and J are TRBV7-2 and TRBJ1-2; D call uncertain. The V end lost 4 bases, the J end lost 2 bases, and 8 bases lay between the germline ends. The CDR3 runs to 13 residues. Germline CDR1 and CDR2: SGHTA and FQGNSA. The CDR3, as DNA: TGTGCCAGCAGCTCGCGGACGAACTATGGCTACACCTTC. It codes for CASSSRTNYGYTF.

J is TRBJ2-5 and V is TRBV29-1; 7 bases are a match to TRBD2. Per germline, CDR1 SQVTM and CDR2 ANQGSEA. The CDR3 covers 11 residues. V dropped 8 bases and J dropped 5; count of bases not matched to a gene: 5. The CDR3 DNA reads TGCAGCTGGGGGGGTGGGGAGACCCAGTACTTC. Translating gives CSWGGGETQYF.

This clone was observed at least ten times. V and J are TRBV6-5 and TRBJ1-1; no clear D. This CDR3 spans 11 amino acids. V dropped 2 bases and J dropped 3 bases, with 1 base sitting between them. Per germline, CDR1 MNHEY and CDR2 SVGAGI. The CDR3 region has the DNA TGTGCCAGCAGTTACGACACTGAAGCTTTCTTT. Translating it yields CASSYDTEAFF.

V and J are TRBV5-4 and TRBJ2-1, with TRBD1 matching 9 bases. This CDR3 comprises 15 residues. The V gene's germline CDR1 is SGHNT and CDR2 YYREEE (reference sequence). Trimming at V came to 4 bases and at J to 5 bases, leaving 7 bases not matched to a gene. In DNA, the CDR3 is TGTGCCAGCAGCATTACAGGGGGCAGGGACAATGAGCAGTTCTTC. It codes for CASSITGGRDNEQFF.

The chain combines TRBV5-1 with TRBJ1-1, with D maybe TRBD1 (6 bases). The CDR3 loop spans 14 amino acids. CDR1 and CDR2 (germline): SGHRS, YFSETQ. V lost 5 bases and J lost 1, with 12 bases in between. CDR3 DNA: TGCGCCAGCAGACTGGGGACACCGAACACTGAAGCTTTCTTT. This sequence encodes CASRLGTPNTEAFF.

This chain joins TRBV6-5 and TRBJ2-1; weak D call: TRBD1 (6 bases). The CDR3 sequence is 14 residues long. From germline, CDR1 is MNHEY and CDR2 SVGAGI. Trimming removed 6 bases at V and 5 bases at J, with 14 bases between. This CDR3 reads CASSQGPGDNEQFF. The CDR3 nucleotides are TGTGCCAGCAGCCAGGGGCCAGGGGACAATGAGCAGTTCTTC.

The rearrangement links TRBV5-4 to TRBJ2-7; TRBD1 matches 8 bases. The CDR3 has 15 amino acids. With V trimmed by 3 bases and J by 3 bases, 8 bases remained unmatched. The V gene's germline CDR1 is SGHNT and CDR2 YYREEE (reference sequence). The CDR3 region has the DNA TGTGCCAGCAGCTATGACAGGGGATCCTACTACGAGCAGTACTTC. It translates to CASSYDRGSYYEQYF. Full variable domain (missing parts from reference TRBV5-4 and TRBJ2-7): ETGVTQSPTHLIKTRGQQVTLRCSSQSGHNTVSWYQQALGQGPQFIFQYYREEENGRGNFPPRFSGLQFPNYSSELNVNALELDDSALYLCASSYDRGSYYEQYFGPGTRLTVT.

V is TRBV5-4 and J is TRBJ2-2; D perhaps matches TRBD2 (5 bases). Germline V gives CDR1 SGHNT, CDR2 YYREEE (reference sequence). This CDR3 spans 16 amino acids. Trimming took 4 bases from V and 0 from J, leaving 13 bases between them. CDR3 amino acids: CASSRTRFANTGELFF. In DNA form, the CDR3 reads TGTGCCAGCAGCCGGACTCGGTTTGCGAACACCGGGGAGCTGTTTTTT.

This clone was picked up one time. V is TRBV10-3 and J is TRBJ1-2, with 9 bases matching TRBD1. The CDR3 is 14 residues long. Germline assignment: CDR1 ENHRY and CDR2 SYGVKD. The trim removed 6 bases at V and 6 bases at J, leaving 8 bases unmatched. CDR3 loop: CAIRVPGQGDGYTF. DNA for the CDR3: TGTGCCATCAGGGTCCCGGGACAGGGAGATGGCTACACCTTC.

This chain joins TRBV2 and TRBJ2-7; D is ambiguous. The CDR3 covers 11 residues. CDR1 is SNHLY and CDR2 is FYNNEI in the germline V gene. The V end lost 5 bases, the J end lost 7 bases, and 9 bases lay between the germline ends. The CDR3 region is CASSLYGEQYF. The CDR3 DNA sequence: TGTGCCAGCAGTTTATACGGAGAGCAGTACTTC.

V usage is TRBV19 and J usage is TRBJ1-2; D gene unclear. CDR3 length: 15 amino acids. V gave up 3 bases and J gave up 3 bases, with 14 bases separating them. Germline V gives CDR1 LNHDA, CDR2 SQIVND (reference sequence). The CDR3 DNA follows: TGTGCCAGTAGTATCGGAGTAAGAGTGGACTATGGCTACACCTTC. It yields the protein CASSIGVRVDYGYTF. Supplemented by reference TRBV19 and TRBJ1-2, the full variable domain reads DGGITQSPKYLFRKEGQNVTLSCEQNLNHDAMYWYRQDPGQGLRLIYYSQIVNDFQKGDIAEGYSVSREKKESFPLTVTSAQKNPTAFYLCASSIGVRVDYGYTFGSGTRLTVV.

The rearrangement uses TRBV27 and TRBJ2-5; perhaps TRBD1 as D (6 bases). V was pared by 6 bases and J by 3 bases, with 26 bases between. Germline V lookup: CDR1 MNHEY, CDR2 SMNVEV (reference sequence). The CDR3 contains 18 residues. The CDR3 here is CASRENFRGGRWEETQYF. For the CDR3, the DNA is TGTGCCAGCAGGGAGAACTTCAGGGGCGGTCGGTGGGAAGAGACCCAGTACTTC.

CDR3 coding DNA: TGCGCCAGCGTCCGCTTCACGGCGGCGGTCCAAGAGACCCAGTACTTC. This gives the protein CASVRFTAAVQETQYF. The V call is TRBV5-1, the J call TRBJ2-5; D call uncertain. This CDR3 region has 16 residues. Trimming left V 7 bases short and J 1 base short, with 20 bases between. Germline V CDR1 and CDR2: SGHRS, YFSETQ.

The chain links TRBV11-3 to TRBJ2-5; perhaps D is TRBD1 or TRBD2 (5 bases each). Germline assignment: CDR1 SGHNT and CDR2 YENEEA. V gave up 1 base and J gave up 1 base, with 7 bases separating them. CDR3 length equals 14 residues. CDR3 residues: CASSLGGFQETQYF. CDR3 DNA: TGTGCCAGCAGCTTAGGGGGGTTCCAAGAGACCCAGTACTTC.

This clone appeared once. This chain joins TRBV18 and TRBJ2-7; D may match TRBD1 or TRBD2 (5 bases each). Trimming cost V 5 bases and J 0 bases, with 11 bases left between them. The CDR3 is 14 residues long. The germline CDR1 and CDR2 sequences are KGHSH and LQKENI. The DNA of the CDR3 is TGTGCCAGCTCAGTTAAGGGGAGCTCCTACGAGCAGTACTTC. Translation gives CASSVKGSSYEQYF.

V is TRBV21-1 and J is TRBJ1-1; the table's TRBD1 call for D was not verified on the DNA. TRBV21-1 is classified as a pseudogene. The CDR3 runs 17 residues. CDR3 DNA: TGTGCCAGCACCAAGGGGCCCACAGGGATAGGAAACACTGAAGCTTTCTTT. Translation gives CASTKGPTGIGNTEAFF.

As concerns this clone: At one of its ends the junction is not consistent with the germline gene, which may arise from a read error. The chain recombines TRBV4-1 with TRBJ2-1, with 9 bases that match TRBD2. Germline CDR1 MGHRA, CDR2 YSYEKL. This CDR3 region has 15 residues. The CDR3 DNA reads as TGCGTCAGCAGCCAAATAGCGGGAGTTTTCAATGAGCAGTTCTTC. This gives the protein CVSSQIAGVFNEQFF.

In its sample, this clone was seen many times. The J gene is TRBJ1-1, the V gene TRBV6-1; D is unclear. V was shortened by 6 bases and J by 5 bases, with 16 bases between the two germline ends. Germline V gene lookup returns CDR1 MNHNS and CDR2 SASEGT. This CDR3 region has 14 residues. CDR3 in DNA: TGTGCCAGCAGGGCACCTATCGGGTTTACTGAAGCTTTCTTT. This gives the protein CASRAPIGFTEAFF.

The table lists this clone with a few counts. V gene TRBV10-3 combines with J gene TRBJ2-7, with D possibly being TRBD2 (5 bases). The germline V and J ends were trimmed by 2 bases and 3 bases, with 17 bases remaining between them. The CDR3 contains 16 residues. CDR1 and CDR2 (germline): ENHRY, SYGVKD. This CDR3 reads CAISEIAPTTYYEQYF. Written as DNA, the CDR3 is TGTGCCATCAGTGAGATAGCGCCGACGACCTACTACGAGCAGTACTTC.

The table lists this clone with a few counts. The chain couples TRBV6-4 to TRBJ2-3; 7 positions match TRBD2. The trim removed 3 bases at V and 5 bases at J, leaving 8 bases unmatched. The CDR3 has 15 amino acids. Per the germline V gene, CDR1 is MRHNA and CDR2 is SNTAGT. The CDR3 sequence: CASSDGPSGGDTQYF. The CDR3 DNA follows: TGTGCCAGCAGTGATGGGCCTAGCGGTGGAGATACGCAGTATTTT.

Details on this clone: The junction departs from germline at one end; a sequencing error may be responsible. Here the CDR3 reads CASSSWTSGRKLDF. In nucleotides, the CDR3 is TGCGCCAGCAGCTCATGGACTAGCGGGAGAAAGCTGGACTTC. The V call is TRBV5-1, the J call TRBJ2-7; the match to TRBD2 covers 13 bases. The CDR3 runs to 14 residues. In germline, CDR1 is SGHRS, CDR2 YFSETQ.

The chain combines TRBV5-1 with TRBJ2-3; tentatively, D is TRBD2 (6 bases). Germline V gene sequence: CDR1 SGHRS, CDR2 YFSETQ. The V gene lost 4 bases and the J gene lost 0 bases, with 12 bases spanning the gap. The CDR3 runs to 15 residues. CDR3 sequence reads: CASSLNGGSTDTQYF. CDR3 sequence (DNA): TGCGCCAGCAGCCTAAACGGGGGTAGCACAGATACGCAGTATTTT.

As for this clone: Germline and junction disagree at one end, which may indicate a read error. CDR3 loop: CSVVQDRFFREF. CDR3 coding DNA: TGCAGCGTTGTCCAGGATCGCTTTTTTCGGGAGTTC. The chain employs TRBV29-1 and TRBJ1-2; D remains ambiguous. There are 12 residues in the CDR3. Germline lookup yields CDR1 SQVTM and CDR2 ANQGSEA.